This TCR beta chain was recorded in a study of T and B cells in COVID-19 patients. Study-level background: Active-infection patients were older, median roughly 62 years, than recovered patients, median about 37 years. Critical illness requiring mechanical ventilation or extracorporeal membrane oxygenation affected three fifths of the roughly 20 active-infection patients.

This CDR3 has 20 amino acids. J lost 5 bases, V lost 1 base, and 12 bases had no gene match. Germline V gene sequence: CDR1 PRHDT, CDR2 FYEKMQ (reference sequence). BIOMED2 TRB-A/B primer pools were used in multiplex TRB PCR. TCRdb recomputed calls from the multiplex PCR reads with MiXCR, one row per CDR3 protein. The sample lists roughly 7,000 distinct CDR3 sequences, roughly 33% occurring once. In its sample, this clonotype is medium-sized. No antigen is known for it. General study findings and limits: Clonality of TRB repertoires was high in active COVID-19; recovery brought above-healthy diversity and richness. Patients with COVID-19 reportedly showed strongly skewed T cell receptor beta variable and joining gene usage.

TRB was amplified from about 250-500 ng of blood genomic DNA. The chain joins TRBV13 to TRBJ2-3, with TRBD2 identical over 16 bases. The sequenced sample consisted of blood. The sequence was collected from a human donor with active COVID-19. CDR3 DNA: TGTGCCAGCAGCTTAGACCCGGGACTAGCGGGGGGGGCCGGGGGAGATACGCAGTATTTT. It encodes CASSLDPGLAGGAGGDTQYF.